This T cell receptor (beta chain) is drawn from a study of Graves' ophthalmopathy and Graves' hyperthyroidism. Whole-study results and caveats: Researchers report that a 13-signature model separated ophthalmopathy from stable hyperthyroidism, posting about 88% sensitivity and approximately 81% specificity.

CDR1 MDHEN and CDR2 SYDVKM come from the germline V gene. The CDR3 has 13 amino acids. With V trimmed by 6 bases and J by 6 bases, 5 bases remained unmatched. Amplification of the TCR beta CDR3 regions used RNA transcripts (as template). RT-PCR in the first round used HTBI primers; a second-round multiplex PCR followed. TCRdb reanalysed the multiplex PCR reads using MiXCR and keeps one entry per CDR3 protein. The sample lists 300,000 to 450,000 distinct CDR3 sequences, about 17% seen once, with roughly 2.3% in the top ten. A volume of 8 to 10 ml of fresh peripheral blood supplied the PBMCs. This clonotype was seen repeatedly, ten times or more. Its antigen is unidentified.

The receptor's source is an adult woman with stable Graves' hyperthyroidism. Sequenced: peripheral blood. The chain couples TRBV28 to TRBJ2-5, with TRBD1 matching 9 bases. CDR3 DNA sequence: TGTGCCAGCAGGGACAGGGGTCGCCAGACCCAGTACTTC. Its translation is CASRDRGRQTQYF.